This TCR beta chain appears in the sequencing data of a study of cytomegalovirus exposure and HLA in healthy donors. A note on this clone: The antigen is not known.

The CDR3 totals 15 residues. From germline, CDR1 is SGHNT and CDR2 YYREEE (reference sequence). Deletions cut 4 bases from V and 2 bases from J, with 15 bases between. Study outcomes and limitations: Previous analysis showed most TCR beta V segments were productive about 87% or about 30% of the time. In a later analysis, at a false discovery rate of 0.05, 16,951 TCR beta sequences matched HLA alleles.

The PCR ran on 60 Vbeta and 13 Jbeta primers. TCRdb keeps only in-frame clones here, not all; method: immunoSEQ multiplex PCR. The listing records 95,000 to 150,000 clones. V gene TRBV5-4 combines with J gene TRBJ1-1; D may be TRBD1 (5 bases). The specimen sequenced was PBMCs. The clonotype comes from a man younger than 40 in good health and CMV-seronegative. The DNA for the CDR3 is TGTGCCAGCAGCCCCTTCCGACAGAGAAACACTGAAGCTTTCTTT. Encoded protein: CASSPFRQRNTEAFF.